Below are 24 T cell receptor beta chains sequenced from a single sample in a study of T cell repertoires in cytomegalovirus infection. For these TCRs, the target antigens are not known. Each CDR3 protein gets one entry after TCRdb re-called the reads with MiXCR. The top ten hold roughly 15% of the sample, which has about 310,000 distinct CDR3 sequences, about 25% seen once. Sequenced material: cultured PBMCs, taken from culture after CMV antigen stimulation. The receptors were sampled from a human donor in good health (CMV status not recorded). Some clones in this sample may be carry-over from other donors' samples.

The chain has TRBV6-5 and TRBJ1-1, with D uncertain. CDR3 length: 15 amino acids. Germline V gene lookup returns CDR1 MNHEY and CDR2 SVGAGI. V lost 3 bases to trimming and J lost 0 bases, with 11 bases between them. The CDR3 region has the DNA TGTGCCAGCAGTTATTTCAGAGTCATGAACACTGAAGCTTTCTTT. It is translated as CASSYFRVMNTEAFF.

This clonotype was detected only a few times. V gene TRBV6-1 combines with J gene TRBJ2-1; D may be TRBD1 (5 bases). The ends were cut back, 6 bases at V and 2 bases at J, with 8 bases in the middle. Germline CDR1 reads MNHNS; CDR2 reads SASEGT. The CDR3 extends over 13 amino acids. CDR3 DNA sequence: TGTGCCAGCAGAACAGGCACCTACAATGAGCAGTTCTTC. Translated: CASRTGTYNEQFF.

V usage is TRBV19 and J usage is TRBJ2-5, with 14 bases that match TRBD2. This CDR3 comprises 15 residues. The V segment lost 4 bases and the J segment 6 bases; nucleotides outside the gene matches: 4. Germline-derived CDR1 and CDR2 are LNHDA and SQIVND (reference sequence). CDR3 loop: CASSTGTSGSKTQYF. Here the CDR3 DNA reads TGTGCCAGTAGTACCGGGACTAGCGGGAGTAAGACCCAGTACTTC. Drawing the rest from reference TRBV19 and TRBJ2-5, the complete variable domain is DGGITQSPKYLFRKEGQNVTLSCEQNLNHDAMYWYRQDPGQGLRLIYYSQIVNDFQKGDIAEGYSVSREKKESFPLTVTSAQKNPTAFYLCASSTGTSGSKTQYFGPGTRLLVL.

V usage is TRBV7-2 and J usage is TRBJ1-4, with D maybe TRBD1 (5 bases). The J call may be faulty, since TRBJ2-2 better matches the DNA end. The CDR3 is 12 residues long. Germline-derived CDR1 and CDR2 are SGHTA and FQGNSA. CDR3 region: CASSYQGGELFF. The CDR3 nucleotides are TGTGCCAGCAGCTACCAGGGAGGGGAGCTGTTTTTT.

The chain employs TRBV24-1 and TRBJ1-6; D call uncertain. The CDR3 extends over 12 amino acids. Germline V gene sequence: CDR1 KGHDR, CDR2 SFDVKD. V was clipped by 4 bases and J by 12 bases, with 9 bases between them. Written as DNA, the CDR3 is TGTGCCACCAGTGACCCGGGTGGACCCCTCCACTTT. This sequence encodes CATSDPGGPLHF.

This clonotype was detected only a few times. This chain joins TRBV27 and TRBJ2-4; 7 bases align to TRBD2. The CDR3 extends over 19 amino acids. Trimming cost V 2 bases and J 0 bases; bases outside gene matches: 13. CDR1 and CDR2 (germline): MNHEY, SMNVEV (reference sequence). Written as DNA, the CDR3 is TGTGCCAGCAGTTTAAGGCCGAAATCTAGCGGTATAGCCAAAAACATTCAGTACTTC. This gives the protein CASSLRPKSSGIAKNIQYF.

The J gene is TRBJ2-7, the V gene TRBV28; no firm D call. The CDR3 spans 13 residues. Germline lookup yields CDR1 MDHEN and CDR2 SYDVKM. V was pared by 5 bases and J by 2 bases, with 10 bases between. This CDR3 is CASSRRIAYEQYF. CDR3 in DNA: TGTGCCAGCAGTCGCCGGATAGCCTACGAGCAGTACTTC.

The chain joins TRBV6-2 or TRBV6-3 to TRBJ1-2; possible D gene TRBD1, 5 bases. The V end was cut by 6 bases, the J end by 0 bases, with 11 bases between. The germline V gene encodes CDR1 MNHEY and CDR2 SVGEGT. This CDR3 region has 14 residues. The DNA of the CDR3 is TGTGCCAGCAGCCTTGGGGCCGCTAACTATGGCTACACCTTC. Protein product: CASSLGAANYGYTF.

The V and J genes are TRBV18 and TRBJ1-1; TRBD1 matches 7 bases. Per germline, CDR1 KGHSH and CDR2 LQKENI. V shed 6 bases, J shed 7 bases, and the junction held 8 bases outside the gene matches. CDR3 length equals 13 residues. As DNA, the CDR3 is TGTGCCAGCTCGGTAGGGACAGATAATGAAGCTTTCTTT. This gives the protein CASSVGTDNEAFF.

There are many counts of this clonotype. CDR3 in amino acids: CASSQVFPGPPYGYTF. CDR3 bases: TGCGCCAGCAGCCAAGTCTTTCCCGGCCCACCCTATGGCTACACCTTC. The rearrangement links TRBV4-1 to TRBJ1-2, with D hard to call. The CDR3 extends over 16 amino acids. V lost 1 base, J lost 4 bases, and 16 bases lay in between. Germline loops: CDR1 MGHRA, CDR2 YSYEKL.

The chain has TRBV4-1 and TRBJ2-2; TRBD1 agrees at 7 bases. Germline CDR1 and CDR2: MGHRA and YSYEKL. V was pared by 3 bases and J by 6 bases, with 10 bases of the junction left unmatched. This CDR3 region has 16 residues. In DNA form, the CDR3 reads TGCGCCAGCAGCCAGACAGGGTCCTTAGCTCCCGGGGAGCTGTTTTTT. It translates to CASSQTGSLAPGELFF.

This clonotype was recorded many times. This chain uses TRBV7-2 with TRBJ2-3; 7 bases are shared with TRBD2. Per germline, CDR1 SGHTA and CDR2 FQGNSA. The CDR3 has 15 amino acids. V lost 1 base, J lost 3 bases, and 4 bases stayed unmatched. The CDR3 coding sequence is TGTGCCAGCAGCTTAGACGGTAGCGGGACAGATACGCAGTATTTT. Translation: CASSLDGSGTDTQYF.

The V gene is TRBV11-3, the J gene TRBJ2-2; D is perhaps TRBD2 (6 bases). Between the trimmed V and J ends, which lost 4 bases and 7 bases, there was a span of 16 bases. Germline V gene lookup returns CDR1 SGHNT and CDR2 YENEEA. The CDR3 contains 15 residues. The CDR3 reads CASSSRGTFGGELFF. The DNA of the CDR3 is TGTGCCAGCAGCTCCCGGGGGACCTTTGGCGGGGAGCTGTTTTTT. Combining the CDR3 with reference TRBV11-3 and TRBJ2-2 gives the whole variable domain EAGVVQSPRYKIIEKKQPVAFWCNPISGHNTLYWYLQNLGQGPELLIRYENEEAVDDSQLPKDRFSAERLKGVDSTLKIQPAELGDSAVYLCASSSRGTFGGELFFGEGSRLTVL.

This clonotype was found a few times. V is TRBV4-3 and J is TRBJ2-1; TRBD2 matches 11 bases. The V gene's germline CDR1 is LGHNA and CDR2 YSLEER. This CDR3 has 16 amino acids. The J segment lost 3 bases and the V segment lost 1 base, leaving 2 bases of the junction unmatched. The CDR3, as DNA: TGCGCCAGCAGCCAAGTAGGACTAGCGGGCTACAATGAGCAGTTCTTC. Its translation is CASSQVGLAGYNEQFF.

This clonotype was found a few times. This is likely a read error, given that the CDR3 carries no conserved phenylalanine or tryptophan at its end. The V and J genes are TRBV4-1 and TRBJ2-2; tentative D call: TRBD2 (5 bases). V gave up 3 bases and J gave up 4 bases, with 12 bases separating them. Per germline, CDR1 MGHRA and CDR2 YSYEKL. The length of the CDR3 is 15 residues. The CDR3 reads CASSQSGIITGELFL. As DNA, the CDR3 is TGCGCCAGCAGCCAGTCCGGGATTATCACCGGGGAGCTGTTTCTT.

The rearrangement links TRBV4-3 to TRBJ2-3; TRBD2 agrees at 9 bases. V shed 0 bases and J 5 bases; nucleotides not matched to a gene: 6. The germline CDR1 and CDR2 sequences are LGHNA and YSLEER. CDR3 length: 16 amino acids. DNA of the CDR3: TGCGCCAGCAGCCAAGATCTAGCGGGAACGAGAGATACGCAGTATTTT. This gives the protein CASSQDLAGTRDTQYF.

This clonotype was seen at least ten times. The junction and the germline gene differ at one end; a read error may be behind it. The V gene is TRBV4-1, the J gene TRBJ2-1; TRBD2 matches 9 bases. Germline CDR1 is MGHRA and CDR2 is YSYEKL. The CDR3 has 15 amino acids. CDR3 coding DNA: TGTGCCAGCAGCCAGACTAGCGGCTCCTACAATGAGCAGTTCTTC. Amino acid sequence: CASSQTSGSYNEQFF.

The CDR3 nucleotides read TGTGCCAGCAGTGAAAACGGAGGACAGCCCCAGCATTTT. Translated, it gives CASSENGGQPQHF. This chain uses TRBV6-1 with TRBJ1-5, with D unresolved. The CDR3 extends over 13 amino acids. Looked up from germline, CDR1 is MNHNS and CDR2 is SASEGT. Trimming removed 2 bases at V and 7 bases at J, with 9 bases between.

This clonotype was seen only a few times. The rearrangement uses TRBV6-2 or TRBV6-3 and TRBJ2-1; D ambiguous. The CDR3 runs to 12 residues. CDR1 is MNHEY, CDR2 SVGEGT, per germline. Trimming removed 5 bases from V and 9 bases from J, with 11 bases in between. The CDR3 reads CASSNWEGEQFF. The CDR3 region has the DNA TGTGCCAGCAGTAACTGGGAAGGTGAGCAGTTCTTC.

The J gene is TRBJ2-5, the V gene TRBV3-1; D ambiguous. Trimming removed 5 bases at V and 4 bases at J, with 17 bases between. The CDR3 is 15 amino acids. Germline CDR1 and CDR2: LGHDT and YNNKEL (reference sequence). The CDR3 DNA reads TGTGCCAGCAGCGATCCCGCCCACTTTTCAGAGACCCAGTACTTC. This gives the protein CASSDPAHFSETQYF.

This chain connects TRBV7-2 to TRBJ2-1, with D maybe TRBD1 (6 bases). CDR1 is SGHTA and CDR2 is FQGNSA in the germline V gene. The CDR3 totals 15 residues. Between the trimmed V and J ends, which lost 1 base and 10 bases, there was a span of 17 bases. The CDR3 sequence is CASSLVVGSGGEQFF. The CDR3 bases are TGTGCCAGCAGCTTAGTAGTGGGGTCTGGGGGCGAGCAGTTCTTC.

The chain's CDR3 is CASSVGLVSWETQYF. The CDR3 coding sequence is TGTGCCAGTAGTGTTGGACTAGTTTCCTGGGAGACCCAGTACTTC. The V gene is TRBV19, the J gene TRBJ2-5; 7 bases map to TRBD2. The CDR3 totals 15 residues. Germline CDR1 reads LNHDA; CDR2 reads SQIVND (reference sequence). Trimming cost V 5 bases and J 5 bases; bases outside gene matches: 11.

The chain links TRBV2 to TRBJ2-7; 7 positions agree with TRBD1. The CDR3 loop spans 14 amino acids. Germline CDR1 is SNHLY and CDR2 is FYNNEI. V lost 8 bases, J lost 0 bases, and 7 bases stayed unmatched. The CDR3: CASSTGPPSYEQYF. The CDR3 DNA sequence: TGTGCCAGCTCGACAGGGCCACCCTCCTACGAGCAGTACTTC.

This clonotype was seen a single time. This sequence joins TRBV7-2 and TRBJ2-4; D possibly corresponds to TRBD2 (5 bases). This CDR3 comprises 13 residues. V was pared by 3 bases and J by 9 bases, with 12 bases between. Germline lookup yields CDR1 SGHTA and CDR2 FQGNSA. The CDR3 loop is CASSLQRVSIQYF. CDR3 DNA sequence: TGTGCCAGCAGCTTGCAGAGGGTTAGCATTCAGTACTTC.